The 6 T cell receptor beta chains below were found in one sample sequenced in a study of shared clonotypes between healthy human individuals (TCRdb year 2020). The library was produced with the immunoSEQ multiplex PCR assay. Not all clones reach the TCRdb copy of this immuneACCESS table, which keeps in-frame sequences only. Checked studies attribute under half of the gap to unresolved V genes and leave the rest unexplained. Across this sample there are approximately 2,000,000 clones, with over 85% seen only once. The top ten clones comprise around 1.8% of the sample. CD8 naive samples consisted of CD45RO-negative cells that were positively selected for CCR7, yielding a CD45RA+CCR7+ population without TemRA cells. Source material: naive CD8+ T cells from PBMCs. This specimen's cell subset or site label, per the study, means: CD45RA+CCR7+. The receptors come from a man aged 18 to 30 in good health. Some clones in this sample may be carry-over from other donors' samples.

The rearrangement joins TRBV29-1 to TRBJ2-1, with 7 positions matching TRBD2. The CDR3 consists of 15 residues. After removal of 6 bases from V and 5 bases from J, the junction contained 13 bases not matched to a gene. The germline CDR1 and CDR2 sequences are SQVTM and ANQGSEA. The CDR3 DNA follows: TGCAGCGTCCGCCCTAGCGGTAGCGGGCACAATGAGCAGTTCTTC. Residues: CSVRPSGSGHNEQFF.

The gene calls are TRBV15 and TRBJ1-2; possibly TRBD1 for D (6 bases). The germline V and J ends were trimmed by 3 bases and 3 bases, with 11 bases remaining between them. The germline V gene encodes CDR1 LNHNV and CDR2 YYDKDF (reference sequence). The CDR3 runs 14 residues. The CDR3 here is CATSSRGGHYGYTF. The CDR3 DNA reads as TGTGCCACCAGCAGTCGAGGGGGGCACTATGGCTACACCTTC.

Remarks on this clone: This sample also contains other DNA sequences that code for the same CDR3. The chain is built from TRBV27 and TRBJ2-5; D is perhaps TRBD2 (6 bases). CDR3 size: 10 residues. Trimming cost V 8 bases and J 5 bases, with 6 bases left between them. Germline V CDR1 and CDR2: MNHEY, SMNVEV (reference sequence). In DNA, the CDR3 is TGTGCCAGCCGGGGGGAGACCCAGTACTTC. Translated: CASRGETQYF.

The chain recombines TRBV28 with TRBJ1-1, with unresolved D. There are 16 residues in the CDR3. Germline CDR1 MDHEN, CDR2 SYDVKM. V dropped 1 base and J dropped 0 bases, with 12 bases sitting between them. As DNA, the CDR3 is TGTGCCAGCAGTTTATTCCGGGGAGTTTTGAACACTGAAGCTTTCTTT. It encodes CASSLFRGVLNTEAFF. The whole variable domain, remainder taken from reference TRBV28 and TRBJ1-1, is DVKVTQSSRYLVKRTGEKVFLECVQDMDHENMFWYRQDPGLGLRLIYFSYDVKMKEKGDIPEGYSVSREKKERFSLILESASTNQTSMYLCASSLFRGVLNTEAFFGQGTRLTVV.

This clone occurred once. The chain couples TRBV4-1 to TRBJ1-2; TRBD1 is a possible D gene (6 bases). CDR3 length: 15 residues. Germline loops: CDR1 MGHRA, CDR2 YSYEKL. V gave up 2 bases and J gave up 4 bases, with 14 bases separating them. CDR3 coding DNA: TGCGCCAGCAGCCAAAATGAGGGGGGAACCTATGGCTACACCTTC. Its protein product is CASSQNEGGTYGYTF.

The V call is TRBV9, the J call TRBJ2-7; D may correspond to TRBD1 or TRBD2 (5 bases each). The CDR3 is made up of 13 amino acids. V lost 4 bases to trimming and J lost 7 bases, with 15 bases between them. Germline assignment: CDR1 SGDLS and CDR2 YYNGEE. CDR3 in amino acids: CASSPGMRGEQYF. The CDR3 DNA sequence: TGTGCCAGCAGCCCGGGGATGAGGGGAGAGCAGTACTTC.